The 27 T cell receptor beta chains below all came from one sample that was sequenced in a study of shared clonotypes between healthy human individuals. Profiling relied on immunoSEQ multiplex PCR, and the TCRdb table lists in-frame clones only, not all of them. The sample comprises hundreds of thousands of clones, approximately 95% of which are singletons, and approximately 0.06% rests with the top ten. Sequencing was performed on naive CD4+ T cells sorted from blood. As to subset: CD45RA+ positively selected. The receptors here all came from a woman in her thirties in good health.

Concerning this clone: A junction boundary mismatches the germline segment, possibly from a read error. The J gene is TRBJ1-1, the V gene TRBV6-4, with D unresolved. From germline, CDR1 is MRHNA and CDR2 SNTAGT. The CDR3 contains 12 residues. The CDR3 loop is CASSDKPYETFF. The CDR3 DNA reads TGTGCCAGCAGTGACAAACCCTATGAAACTTTCTTT.

V usage is TRBV9 and J usage is TRBJ2-1; 9 bases align to TRBD2. Looked up from germline, CDR1 is SGDLS and CDR2 is YYNGEE. J gave up 4 bases and V 9 bases, and 14 bases lay outside the gene matches. This CDR3 has 16 residues. CDR3 residues: CAIIRAGGSPYNEQFF. Written as DNA, the CDR3 is TGTGCCATCATCCGAGCGGGAGGTTCACCTTACAATGAGCAGTTCTTC.

The chain is built from TRBV11-2 and TRBJ2-5; tentatively, D is TRBD2 (5 bases). The tail of the sequence fits TRBJ2-7 better, so the J call may be wrong. The CDR3 runs 13 residues. Germline V CDR1 and CDR2: SGHAT, FQNNGV. Here the CDR3 reads CASKPGNVYEQYF. The CDR3 coding sequence is TGTGCCAGTAAACCGGGAAATGTCTACGAGCAGTACTTC.

The chain couples TRBV29-1 to TRBJ2-7; tentatively, D is TRBD1 (5 bases). The germline V gene has CDR1 SQVTM and CDR2 ANQGSEA. The CDR3 consists of 12 residues. V was trimmed by 1 base and J by 4 bases, leaving 8 bases between them. The CDR3 spells CSVEGGKYEQYF. CDR3 bases: TGCAGCGTTGAAGGGGGCAAGTACGAGCAGTACTTC.

This chain uses TRBV5-1 with TRBJ1-3, with TRBD1 identical over 7 bases. Germline values: CDR1 SGHRS, CDR2 YFSETQ. The V gene end was trimmed by 5 bases and the J gene end by 3 bases; junction bases not matched to a gene: 14. CDR3 size: 17 residues. The CDR3 loop reads CASSKPEGASYGNTIYF. CDR3 DNA: TGCGCCAGCAGTAAGCCCGAGGGGGCATCTTATGGAAACACCATATATTTT.

The chain employs TRBV7-9 and TRBJ2-3; D uncertain. Germline CDR1 SEHNR, CDR2 FQNEAQ (reference sequence). V lost 5 bases to trimming and J lost 2 bases, with 14 bases between them. The CDR3 has 15 amino acids. The chain's CDR3 is CASSPPRTHTDTQYF. The DNA of the CDR3 is TGTGCCAGCAGCCCACCAAGAACCCACACAGATACGCAGTATTTT.

The V and J genes are TRBV18 and TRBJ2-7, with D maybe TRBD2 (6 bases). This CDR3 spans 13 amino acids. Germline values: CDR1 KGHSH, CDR2 LQKENI. Trimming removed 2 bases from V and 3 bases from J, with 8 bases in between. Written as DNA, the CDR3 is TGTGCCAGCTCACCAGGGGGAGGCTACGAGCAGTACTTC. It encodes CASSPGGGYEQYF.

For the CDR3, the DNA is TGTGCCAGCAGCTTGTGGGGACAGGGGCAGCCCCAGCATTTT. The encoded protein is CASSLWGQGQPQHF. The chain employs TRBV7-9 and TRBJ1-5, with 10 bases fitting TRBD1. Germline lookup yields CDR1 SEHNR and CDR2 FQNEAQ (reference sequence). CDR3 length equals 14 residues. V lost 3 bases to trimming and J lost 7 bases; unmatched junction nucleotides: 3. The whole variable domain, filled in from reference TRBV7-9 and TRBJ1-5, reads DTGVSQNPRHKITKRGQNVTFRCDPISEHNRLYWYRQTLGQGPEFLTYFQNEAQLEKSRLLSDRFSAERPKGSFSTLEIQRTEQGDSAMYLCASSLWGQGQPQHFGDGTRLSIL.

This chain links TRBV25-1 with TRBJ2-7; a weak D match, TRBD1 (6 bases). Germline V gives CDR1 MGHDK, CDR2 SYGVNS. The CDR3 extends over 14 amino acids. Between the trimmed V and J ends, which lost 3 bases and 3 bases, there was a span of 12 bases. The CDR3 DNA follows: TGTGCCAGCAGTGACGCCAGGGGCGGCTACGAGCAGTACTTC. It is translated as CASSDARGGYEQYF.

The chain is built from TRBV25-1 and TRBJ2-1; D unresolved. Per the germline V gene, CDR1 is MGHDK and CDR2 is SYGVNS. This CDR3 is 14 amino acids long. Deletions cut 0 bases from V and 9 bases from J, with 12 bases between. CDR3 nucleotides: TGTGCCAGCAGTGAATACACCCCGGGCCGTGAGCAGTTCTTC. Amino acid sequence: CASSEYTPGREQFF.

This clone was counted once. The V call is TRBV19, the J call TRBJ2-4; 10 bases are shared with TRBD2. J lost 7 bases, V lost 3 bases, and 12 bases had no gene match. This CDR3 has 17 amino acids. Germline lookup yields CDR1 LNHDA and CDR2 SQIVND (reference sequence). CDR3: CASSIRSAGGPGNIQYF. CDR3 nucleotides: TGTGCCAGTAGTATTCGGTCAGCGGGAGGGCCGGGGAACATTCAGTACTTC. Variable domain in full (rest from reference TRBV19 and TRBJ2-4): DGGITQSPKYLFRKEGQNVTLSCEQNLNHDAMYWYRQDPGQGLRLIYYSQIVNDFQKGDIAEGYSVSREKKESFPLTVTSAQKNPTAFYLCASSIRSAGGPGNIQYFGAGTRLSVL.

The V and J genes are TRBV2 and TRBJ1-1; a weak D match, TRBD1 (6 bases). This CDR3 contains 15 residues. Germline V gene sequence: CDR1 SNHLY, CDR2 FYNNEI. Trimming shortened V by 7 bases and J by 5 bases, and 20 bases separated the two germline ends. CDR3: CASTELGPGDTEAFF. CDR3 coding DNA: TGTGCCAGCACAGAACTGGGGCCAGGGGATACTGAAGCTTTCTTT.

V gene TRBV19 combines with J gene TRBJ1-1; D not certain. CDR3 length equals 11 residues. Germline CDR1 and CDR2: LNHDA and SQIVND (reference sequence). The V end lost 3 bases, the J end lost 3 bases, and 2 bases lay between the germline ends. Here the CDR3 DNA reads TGTGCCAGTAGTATGTACACTGAAGCTTTCTTT. Encoded protein: CASSMYTEAFF.

The genes are TRBV6-1 and TRBJ2-4, with 12 bases fitting TRBD2. The CDR3 consists of 17 residues. With V trimmed by 4 bases and J by 0 bases, 4 bases remained unmatched. Germline assignment: CDR1 MNHNS and CDR2 SASEGT. CDR3 DNA: TGTGCCAGCAGTGGAGGACTAGCGGGACTAGCCAAAAACATTCAGTACTTC. Translation gives CASSGGLAGLAKNIQYF.

The V gene is TRBV18, the J gene TRBJ2-1; 13 bases match TRBD2. This CDR3 contains 15 residues. Unmatched junction bases numbered 2, after V lost 4 bases and J lost 5 bases. Looked up from germline, CDR1 is KGHSH and CDR2 is LQKENI. CDR3 in DNA: TGTGCCAGCTCACTAGGACTAGCGGGGGACAATGAGCAGTTCTTC. Protein product: CASSLGLAGDNEQFF.

DNA of the CDR3: TGTGCCAGCAGTTACTCACGGGGCAATCAGCCCCAGCATTTT. Translated: CASSYSRGNQPQHF. This chain joins TRBV6-6 and TRBJ1-5; D remains ambiguous. The V and J ends lost 0 bases and 2 bases respectively, with 5 bases between them. The CDR3 runs to 14 residues. CDR1 and CDR2 from the germline V gene are MNHNY and SVGAGI (reference sequence).

The chain links TRBV5-8 to TRBJ1-4; D ambiguous. Germline V gene data show CDR1 as SGHTS and CDR2 as YDEGEE. The V gene lost 2 bases and the J gene lost 0 bases, with 17 bases spanning the gap. This CDR3 region has 18 residues. The CDR3 DNA reads as TGTGCCAGCAGCTTTGGTTGGGGTGCGACGGCAACTAATGAAAAACTGTTTTTT. It yields the protein CASSFGWGATATNEKLFF.

The genes are TRBV5-1 and TRBJ1-4; D is unclear. The CDR3 length is 14 residues. The ends were cut back, 4 bases at V and 3 bases at J, with 10 bases in the middle. Looked up from germline, CDR1 is SGHRS and CDR2 is YFSETQ. In nucleotides, the CDR3 is TGCGCCAGCAGCAGGGAGGTGTCTAATGAAAAACTGTTTTTT. As protein: CASSREVSNEKLFF. Variable domain in full (rest from reference TRBV5-1 and TRBJ1-4): KAGVTQTPRYLIKTRGQQVTLSCSPISGHRSVSWYQQTPGQGLQFLFEYFSETQRNKGNFPGRFSGRQFSNSRSEMNVSTLELGDSALYLCASSREVSNEKLFFGSGTQLSVL.

This clone has a single count. The V call is TRBV19, the J call TRBJ2-6, with D unresolved. Germline-derived CDR1 and CDR2 are LNHDA and SQIVND (reference sequence). The CDR3 covers 15 residues. The V end lost 6 bases, the J end lost 0 bases, and 9 bases lay between the germline ends. The chain's CDR3 is CASSPRTSGANVLTF. The CDR3 region has the DNA TGTGCCAGTAGCCCCCGAACCTCTGGGGCCAACGTCCTGACTTTC. Looking up the rest from reference TRBV19 and TRBJ2-6 gives the full variable domain: DGGITQSPKYLFRKEGQNVTLSCEQNLNHDAMYWYRQDPGQGLRLIYYSQIVNDFQKGDIAEGYSVSREKKESFPLTVTSAQKNPTAFYLCASSPRTSGANVLTFGAGSRLTVL.

This clone has just one count. The same CDR3 arises from other DNA sequences in this sample as well. The J gene is TRBJ1-4, the V gene TRBV5-1, with D possibly TRBD1 on 5 matching bases. Trimming removed 0 bases at V and 3 bases at J, with 9 bases between. The CDR3 sequence is 15 residues long. CDR1 SGHRS and CDR2 YFSETQ come from the germline V gene. The CDR3 loop is CASSLAGGANEKLFF. CDR3 in DNA: TGCGCCAGCAGCTTGGCCGGGGGGGCTAATGAAAAACTGTTTTTT.

The rearrangement uses TRBV15 and TRBJ1-3; no reliable D call. V was shortened by 8 bases and J by 3 bases, with 23 bases between the two germline ends. The CDR3 contains 17 residues. Germline loops: CDR1 LNHNV, CDR2 YYDKDF (reference sequence). CDR3 DNA sequence: TGTGCCACCTCAAGCTTTGGGAGCCTCGGGGTTGGAAACACCATATATTTT. Protein product: CATSSFGSLGVGNTIYF. The entire variable domain, with the rest obtained from reference TRBV15 and TRBJ1-3, is as follows: DAMVIQNPRYQVTQFGKPVTLSCSQTLNHNVMYWYQQKSSQAPKLLFHYYDKDFNNEADTPDNFQSRRPNTSFCFLDIRSPGLGDTAMYLCATSSFGSLGVGNTIYFGEGSWLTVV.

This clone has just one count. This chain links TRBV28 with TRBJ2-3, with TRBD2 matching 14 bases. The CDR3 has 17 residues. V gave up 1 base and J gave up 6 bases; unmatched junction bases: 6. In germline, CDR1 is MDHEN, CDR2 SYDVKM. CDR3 DNA: TGTGCCAGCAGTTTATCGGGACTAGCGGGAGTTGTGGATACGCAGTATTTT. This sequence encodes CASSLSGLAGVVDTQYF.

This sequence joins TRBV28 and TRBJ1-4; weak D call: TRBD1 (6 bases). CDR1 is MDHEN, CDR2 SYDVKM, per germline. Trimming pared 9 bases from V and 7 bases from J, leaving 18 bases between. The CDR3 spans 14 residues. CDR3 coding DNA: TGTGCCAGTTGGGGCCCCGGACAGCCTGAAAAACTGTTTTTT. Its protein product is CASWGPGQPEKLFF.

The rearrangement links TRBV4-1 to TRBJ2-5; TRBD1 or TRBD2 may be the D gene (6 bases each). Germline V CDR1 and CDR2: MGHRA, YSYEKL. Trimming cost V 6 bases and J 7 bases, with 21 bases left between them. This CDR3 region has 15 residues. DNA for the CDR3: TGCGCCAGCAGAATGGGGGGCGGACAAGGCGGGACCCAGTACTTC. This gives the protein CASRMGGGQGGTQYF.

The chain links TRBV18 to TRBJ1-5; TRBD1 agrees at 8 bases. V lost 6 bases, J lost 4 bases, and 2 bases stayed unmatched. Germline lookup yields CDR1 KGHSH and CDR2 LQKENI. The CDR3 length is 13 residues. The CDR3 bases are TGTGCCAGCTCGGACAGGGATAATCAGCCCCAGCATTTT. Translation: CASSDRDNQPQHF.

J is TRBJ2-1 and V is TRBV14; D uncertain. This CDR3 comprises 16 residues. The V and J ends lost 0 bases and 9 bases respectively, with 18 bases between them. Germline V lookup: CDR1 SGHDN, CDR2 FVKESK. DNA of the CDR3: TGTGCCAGCAGCCAAGATTCTTGGAGACGTGTGAGTGAGCAGTTCTTC. Residues: CASSQDSWRRVSEQFF. Looking up the rest from reference TRBV14 and TRBJ2-1 gives the full variable domain: EAGVTQFPSHSVIEKGQTVTLRCDPISGHDNLYWYRRVMGKEIKFLLHFVKESKQDESGMPNNRFLAERTGGTYSTLKVQPAELEDSGVYFCASSQDSWRRVSEQFFGPGTRLTVL.

This chain links TRBV6-6 with TRBJ1-6; D unresolved. Trimming took off 4 bases at V and 2 bases at J, with 6 bases between the two ends. CDR3 length equals 14 residues. Looked up from germline, CDR1 is MNHNY and CDR2 is SVGAGI (reference sequence). The CDR3 region has the DNA TGTGCCAGCAGTTTCGGCCCCTATAATTCACCCCTCCACTTT. Translated: CASSFGPYNSPLHF.